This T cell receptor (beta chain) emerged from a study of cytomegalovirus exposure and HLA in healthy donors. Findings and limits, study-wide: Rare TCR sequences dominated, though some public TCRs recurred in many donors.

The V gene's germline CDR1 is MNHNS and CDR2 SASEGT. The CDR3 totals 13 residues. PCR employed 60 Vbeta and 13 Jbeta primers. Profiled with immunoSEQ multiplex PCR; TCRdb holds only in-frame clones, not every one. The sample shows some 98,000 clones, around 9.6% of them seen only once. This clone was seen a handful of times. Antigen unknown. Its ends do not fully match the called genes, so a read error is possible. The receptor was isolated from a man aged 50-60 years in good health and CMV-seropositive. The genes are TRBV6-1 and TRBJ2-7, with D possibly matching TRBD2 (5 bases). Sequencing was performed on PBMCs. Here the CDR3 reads CAISDKGVYEQYF. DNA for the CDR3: TGTGCCATCAGTGACAAGGGAGTCTACGAGCAGTACTTC.